The clone carrying this T cell receptor beta chain has a handful of counts. These data are taken from a study of blood T cells in healthy people across ages. Germline lookup yields CDR1 MNHEY and CDR2 SVGAGI. The CDR3 extends over 11 amino acids. Trimming removed 2 bases from V and 10 bases from J, with 6 bases in between. A second roughly 7 to 12 cycle PCR used barcoded and J-beta primers. TCRdb called the 5' RACE reads again in MiXCR, with one record for every CDR3 protein. Of roughly 1.6 million distinct CDR3 sequences listed, roughly 32% were seen once; the top ten hold roughly 12%. The sequencing input was blood. The sequence came from a woman between 25 and 40 years old in good health. The chain links TRBV6-5 to TRBJ2-1, with D tentatively TRBD1 (5 bases). The CDR3 here is CASSYQGEQFF. The CDR3 nucleotides read TGTGCCAGCAGTTACCAGGGAGAGCAGTTCTTC.